A selection of T cell receptor beta chains follows, all from one sample in a study of T cells in localized non-small cell lung cancer. The assay was immunoSEQ multiplex PCR, and TCRdb's table has in-frame clones only and misses some. Here the sample spans 34,000 or so clones, 93% being singletons. The sample here was peripheral blood, taken before any cancer treatment. The receptors were gathered from a female donor over 55 with stage I lung adenocarcinoma. Each CDR3 is given with its conserved first and last residue. D genes are given only for firm matches. Part of the rows lack a size; the others show once, few, many or a class for expanded clones.

>TRBV9|TRBJ2-1|TRBD2|NA
TGTGCCAGCAGCGTAGAAGGGACGGGGGCCCTAGCGGGAGTGACGAATGAGCAGTTCTTC
CASSVEGTGALAGVTNEQFF
>TRBV7-2|TRBJ1-2|NA|once
TGTGCCAGCAGCCCGGACCCTTCCGGTGGCTACACCTTC
CASSPDPSGGYTF
>TRBV15|TRBJ1-6|TRBD1|NA
TGTGCCACCAGCAGAGGTATGGGACAGGGGTTTTCACCCCTCCACTTT
CATSRGMGQGFSPLHF
>TRBV7-9|TRBJ2-5|TRBD2|NA
TGTGCCAGCATTAGACGGGGCGGGGGAGAGACCCAGTACTTC
CASIRRGGGETQYF
>TRBV28|TRBJ2-3|TRBD2|NA
TGTGCCAGCAGGAGCGGGGGGGCCGGGGGCACAGATACGCAGTATTTT
CASRSGGAGGTDTQYF
>TRBV5-1|TRBJ1-1|NA|NA
TGCGCCAGCATGGGGGGGGCGCGGAACACTGAAGCTTTCTTT
CASMGGARNTEAFF
>TRBV9|TRBJ1-2|TRBD1|NA
TGTGCCAGCACGCCTGAGGGACAGGGGTCCTATGGCTACACCTTC
CASTPEGQGSYGYTF
>TRBV19|TRBJ2-1|NA|NA
TGTGCCAGTAGTAGCGGACGGATTGAGCAGTTCTTC
CASSSGRIEQFF
>TRBV5-1|TRBJ1-2|NA|NA
TGCGCCAGCAGCTCGTTCCAGGAAACCTATGGCTACACCTTC
CASSSFQETYGYTF
>TRBV7-3|TRBJ2-3|TRBD2|once
TGTGCCAGCAGCGCGACTAGCGGGAGTGATACGCAGTATTTT
CASSATSGSDTQYF
>TRBV14|TRBJ1-1|NA|NA
TGTGCCAGCAGCATACGGGGTAGCGCGTCTGAAGCTTTCTTT
CASSIRGSASEAFF